Presented here are 23 T cell receptor beta chains from one specimen sequenced in a study of Graves' ophthalmopathy and Graves' hyperthyroidism. From RNA, the CDR3 regions of TCR beta chains were amplified and sequenced. The first round was an RT-PCR with HTBI primers, and the second round was a multiplex PCR. TCRdb fed the multiplex PCR reads into MiXCR, producing one record per CDR3 protein. The sample lists approximately 540,000 distinct CDR3 sequences, 39% occurring once. The sequenced sample consisted of peripheral blood or thyroid tissue (not recorded which). All receptors come from an adult man with Graves' hyperthyroidism.

CDR3 in DNA: TGCGCCAGCAGCTTCCGGGACGGGACACAGACAGGCTCTGGGAACACTGAAGCTTTCTTT. It is translated as CASSFRDGTQTGSGNTEAFF. The V call is TRBV5-1, the J call TRBJ1-1; TRBD1 might be the D (6 bases). The CDR3 has 20 residues. Germline lookup yields CDR1 SGHRS and CDR2 YFSETQ. V shed 2 bases and J shed 1 base, with 27 bases lying between them.

This clonotype came up many times. This chain links TRBV2 with TRBJ1-6, with TRBD1 matching 8 bases. V lost 3 bases to trimming and J lost 9 bases; unmatched junction nucleotides: 7. The CDR3 loop spans 15 amino acids. Per the germline V gene, CDR1 is SNHLY and CDR2 is FYNNEI. In nucleotides, the CDR3 is TGTGCCAGCAGTGAGGACAGGGCGTCGGGTTCACCCCTCCACTTT. Its translation is CASSEDRASGSPLHF.

This clonotype appeared a few times. The V gene is TRBV11-2, the J gene TRBJ2-1; D is possibly TRBD1 or TRBD2 (5 bases each). Germline V gene data show CDR1 as SGHAT and CDR2 as FQNNGV. Trimming cost V 0 bases and J 1 base, with 13 bases left between them. This CDR3 is built from 17 residues. Here the CDR3 DNA reads TGTGCCAGCAGCTTAGATCGGTGGGGACGGTCCTACAATGAGCAGTTCTTC. Translated: CASSLDRWGRSYNEQFF. Using reference TRBV11-2 and TRBJ2-1 for the parts outside the CDR3, the full variable domain is EAGVAQSPRYKIIEKRQSVAFWCNPISGHATLYWYQQILGQGPKLLIQFQNNGVVDDSQLPKDRFSAERLKGVDSTLKIQPAKLEDSAVYLCASSLDRWGRSYNEQFFGPGTRLTVL.

This clonotype was found a few times. This chain uses TRBV7-9 with TRBJ1-3; 7 bases align to TRBD1. Germline V gene data show CDR1 as SEHNR and CDR2 as FQNEAQ (reference sequence). V was pared by 1 base and J by 0 bases, with 15 bases of the junction left unmatched. This CDR3 contains 20 residues. The CDR3 bases are TGTGCCAGCAGCTTAGGGGGCCCGGGACAGCCACTCACCTCTGGAAACACCATATATTTT. Translated, it gives CASSLGGPGQPLTSGNTIYF.

The chain uses TRBV29-1 and TRBJ2-3; D is unclear. This CDR3 comprises 15 residues. Germline loops: CDR1 SQVTM, CDR2 ANQGSEA. With 3 bases removed from V and 2 bases from J, the gap between germline ends came to 15 bases. Here the CDR3 DNA reads TGCAGCGTTGACTTACGAAAAACTAACACAGATACGCAGTATTTT. Translated, it gives CSVDLRKTNTDTQYF.

This clonotype has only a few counts. The chain couples TRBV30 to TRBJ2-7, with D unclear. In germline, CDR1 is GTSNPN, CDR2 SVGIG (reference sequence). Trimming removed 1 base from V and 4 bases from J, with 14 bases in between. This CDR3 has 14 amino acids. This chain's CDR3 is CAWSEHGTDYEQYF. The CDR3 DNA sequence: TGTGCCTGGAGTGAGCATGGTACGGATTACGAGCAGTACTTC.

This clonotype was detected ten times or more. The chain joins TRBV24-1 to TRBJ2-6; the D is unclear. Germline V gene sequence: CDR1 KGHDR, CDR2 SFDVKD. This CDR3 has 15 amino acids. V was cut by 7 bases and J by 4 bases, with 13 bases left in between. CDR3 bases: TGTGCCACCAGCCTTCAACCCTTCGGGGCCAACGTCCTGACTTTC. Amino acids: CATSLQPFGANVLTF.

In this sample, this clonotype turned up a few times. The genes are TRBV2 and TRBJ2-6; TRBD2 might be the D (6 bases). Trimming removed 2 bases from V and 0 bases from J, with 17 bases in between. CDR3 length: 19 residues. The germline V gene encodes CDR1 SNHLY and CDR2 FYNNEI. CDR3 bases: TGTGCCAGCAGTGAACCGTTTACTCGGCGGGGCTCTGGGGCCAACGTCCTGACTTTC. Encoded protein: CASSEPFTRRGSGANVLTF.

This clonotype came up once. J is TRBJ2-7 and V is TRBV15; 9 nucleotides agree with TRBD1. The J segment lost 7 bases and the V segment lost 8 bases, leaving 12 bases of the junction unmatched. There are 14 residues in the CDR3. Germline CDR1 LNHNV, CDR2 YYDKDF (reference sequence). In nucleotides, the CDR3 is TGTGCCACCGAGGGACAGGGAATCTACAATGAGCAGTACTTC. It specifies CATEGQGIYNEQYF.

The V and J genes are TRBV5-4 and TRBJ1-2; D is possibly TRBD1 (6 bases). This CDR3 has 16 amino acids. V lost 5 bases, J lost 13 bases, and 30 bases lay in between. Germline loops: CDR1 SGHNT, CDR2 YYREEE (reference sequence). Written as DNA, the CDR3 is TGTGCCAGCAGTAACCTCAGGGGTCCAGGCTCTTTTGGACGCACCTTC. It yields the protein CASSNLRGPGSFGRTF.

This clonotype was picked up many times. The chain joins TRBV12-3 or TRBV12-4 to TRBJ1-2; the D is unclear. This CDR3 spans 15 amino acids. V lost 6 bases to trimming and J lost 2 bases, with 16 bases between them. As DNA, the CDR3 is TGTGCCAGCAGCGACCGATTGGGCTGGAACTATGGCTACACCTTC. This encodes CASSDRLGWNYGYTF.

The count of this clonotype is one. The chain joins TRBV29-1 to TRBJ2-6, with 9 bases fitting TRBD1. The CDR3 runs 18 residues. CDR1 and CDR2 (germline): SQVTM, ANQGSEA. The junction had 12 bases not matched to a gene; V was cut back by 5 bases and J by 1 base. This chain's CDR3 is CSVLEQGAQRSGANVLTF. CDR3 DNA sequence: TGCAGCGTTCTTGAACAGGGGGCGCAACGGTCTGGGGCCAACGTCCTGACTTTC.

Only a few counts were recorded for this clonotype. The chain carries TRBV10-3 and TRBJ2-3; D might be TRBD2 (6 bases). This CDR3 spans 14 amino acids. Per germline, CDR1 ENHRY and CDR2 SYGVKD. Trimming removed 7 bases from V and 2 bases from J, with 13 bases in between. The CDR3 coding sequence is TGTGCCATCACCCAGCGGGCTAACACAGATACGCAGTATTTT. This encodes CAITQRANTDTQYF.

The chain employs TRBV7-9 and TRBJ1-1, with D possibly being TRBD1 (5 bases). This CDR3 region has 15 residues. CDR1 and CDR2 from the germline V gene are SEHNR and FQNEAQ (reference sequence). V dropped 4 bases and J dropped 1 base, with 13 bases sitting between them. CDR3: CASSSLGRQNTEAFF. CDR3 bases: TGTGCCAGCAGCTCCCTGGGGCGACAGAACACTGAAGCTTTCTTT. Filled out from reference TRBV7-9 and TRBJ1-1, the complete variable domain reads DTGVSQNPRHKITKRGQNVTFRCDPISEHNRLYWYRQTLGQGPEFLTYFQNEAQLEKSRLLSDRFSAERPKGSFSTLEIQRTEQGDSAMYLCASSSLGRQNTEAFFGQGTRLTVV.

This clonotype came up many times. V usage is TRBV7-9 and J usage is TRBJ2-5; no clear D gene. With 1 base removed from V and 2 bases from J, the gap between germline ends came to 5 bases. Germline-derived CDR1 and CDR2 are SEHNR and FQNEAQ (reference sequence). The CDR3 is 13 residues long. The CDR3 nucleotides are TGTGCCAGCAGCTTAGGCGGACAAGAGACCCAGTACTTC. It is translated as CASSLGGQETQYF.

The table lists this clonotype with many counts. The chain has TRBV5-1 and TRBJ2-7; no clear D. CDR3 length: 15 residues. Germline V CDR1 and CDR2: SGHRS, YFSETQ. The V and J ends lost 0 bases and 2 bases respectively, with 12 bases between them. The DNA of the CDR3 is TGCGCCAGCAGCTTGGAAGGTGAATTCGCCTACGAGCAGTACTTC. It encodes CASSLEGEFAYEQYF.

A few counts support this clonotype. The V gene is TRBV5-1, the J gene TRBJ1-2; 7 bases agree with TRBD1. V was clipped by 4 bases and J by 3 bases; unmatched bases: 9. The CDR3 totals 15 residues. Per germline, CDR1 SGHRS and CDR2 YFSETQ. CDR3 protein: CASSATTGTDYGYTF. The CDR3 DNA follows: TGCGCCAGCAGCGCAACGACAGGGACGGACTATGGCTACACCTTC.

This clonotype has a count of ten or more. This chain connects TRBV7-2 to TRBJ2-5; D not certain. Looked up from germline, CDR1 is SGHTA and CDR2 is FQGNSA. The CDR3 sequence is 14 residues long. V was pared by 2 bases and J by 5 bases, with 12 bases between. CDR3 nucleotides: TGTGCCAGCAGCTTAATGGGCAACTGGGAGACCCAGTACTTC. This encodes CASSLMGNWETQYF.

This chain links TRBV7-9 with TRBJ2-2, with D perhaps TRBD1 (6 bases). The CDR3 runs 12 residues. Germline V gene lookup returns CDR1 SEHNR and CDR2 FQNEAQ (reference sequence). V shed 1 base and J shed 9 bases, with 6 bases lying between them. The chain's CDR3 is CASSLGDRELFF. The CDR3 DNA follows: TGTGCCAGCAGCTTAGGGGACAGGGAGCTGTTTTTT.

This chain connects TRBV2 to TRBJ2-3; D might be TRBD1 (5 bases). Germline lookup yields CDR1 SNHLY and CDR2 FYNNEI. Deletions cut 7 bases from V and 1 base from J, with 15 bases between. CDR3 length: 15 amino acids. The CDR3 here is CASNLLVGGTDTQYF. CDR3 DNA sequence: TGTGCCAGCAATCTTCTTGTAGGGGGCACAGATACGCAGTATTTT.

The sample holds a few counts of this clonotype. This chain joins TRBV6-6 and TRBJ2-7; 7 nucleotides align to TRBD1. The CDR3 length is 14 residues. V lost 7 bases to trimming and J lost 1 base; unmatched junction nucleotides: 7. Germline values: CDR1 MNHNY, CDR2 SVGAGI (reference sequence). The CDR3 here is CASKERQGSYEQYF. DNA of the CDR3: TGTGCCAGCAAAGAAAGACAGGGATCCTACGAGCAGTACTTC.

This clonotype was observed many times. The CDR3 is CSARGAATEAFF. CDR3 sequence (DNA): TGCAGTGCTAGAGGGGCGGCCACTGAAGCTTTCTTT. The chain has TRBV20-1 and TRBJ1-1, with no clear D. This CDR3 spans 12 amino acids. The germline CDR1 and CDR2 sequences are DFQATT and SNEGSKA (reference sequence). V was cut by 1 base and J by 4 bases, with 7 bases left in between.

This clonotype was seen many times. In DNA form, the CDR3 reads TGTGCCATTTCTACTCAGGACAGGACCCGCGAGCAGTACTTC. Amino acid sequence: CAISTQDRTREQYF. This chain joins TRBV10-3 and TRBJ2-7; 7 bases fit TRBD1. The V and J ends lost 9 bases and 6 bases, in that order; junction bases with no gene match: 14. Per germline, CDR1 ENHRY and CDR2 SYGVKD. This CDR3 has 14 amino acids.